Below, one TCR beta chain is given with its context. This clonotype was seen many times. No antigen is known for it. The record has no base qualities; no much larger clone is one base away. The data were taken from a study of Graves' ophthalmopathy and Graves' hyperthyroidism (dated 2018 in TCRdb). For the study in its entirety: Stable hyperthyroidism was defined as no progression to ophthalmopathy within 18 months of follow-up. An independent validation cohort was composed of some 18 hyperthyroidism patients and around 16 patients who later progressed from hyperthyroidism to ophthalmopathy. Following sample collection, hyperthyroidism patients were given methimazole at a starting dose of 30 mg daily, and ophthalmopathy patients were given high-dose intravenous methylprednisolone. To tell Graves' ophthalmopathy apart from Graves' hyperthyroidism, and to predict which patients would progress to ophthalmopathy, the study relied on TCR beta repertoire signatures. A discovery set of about 99 patients (approximately 42 ophthalmopathy, 60 or so stable hyperthyroidism) was enrolled to explore V-J signatures distinguishing ophthalmopathy from hyperthyroidism. In more than 5 hyperthyroidism patients, the T-cell repertoire of thyroid tissue was compared with the T-cell repertoire of blood. In total, around 140 blood samples were TCR-sequenced: around 42 ophthalmopathy, roughly 77 hyperthyroidism and roughly 17 hyperthyroidism-to-ophthalmopathy patients. Here is what the overall study found, with its caveats: In validation, the model predicted ophthalmopathy progression with roughly 68% sensitivity and roughly 72% specificity; some 13 predicted patients were CT-confirmed with GO in a median of about 6.2 months. Most expanded thyroid clonotypes with a frequency above 0.001 also appeared in blood, which suggests that blood repertoires may reflect the immune response in the thyroid. In cross-validation, the 13-signature model distinguished ophthalmopathy from stable hyperthyroidism with about 90% sensitivity and 81% to 82% specificity, while in the test set the corresponding values were about 80% and 75%. No statistical method was used to set the sample size in advance, and the investigators knew which group each participant was assigned to.

Its CDR3 holds 13 amino acids, cysteine through phenylalanine. CDR3 DNA is the only sequence kept; it has 39 bases, read in frame from the first base. V is shortened by 6 bases, J by 6 bases, and the region joining them spans 14 bases. CDR1 and CDR2, per the germline V gene, are MGHDK and SYGVNS. Hyperthyroidism patients were newly diagnosed, with disease duration under 2 months, and aged 18 to 65 years. Patients were excluded if they had other autoimmune diseases, uncontrolled infections, pregnancy or lactation. Diagnosis was based on clinical symptoms, serum thyroxine, TRAb, thyroid ultrasound and orbital computed tomography. Total RNA was extracted using Trizol reagent, and RNA quality was checked on an Agilent 2100 Bioanalyzer. TCR beta CDR3 regions were amplified from RNA transcripts for repertoire sequencing. The first round of RT-PCR was done with HTBI primers and the Qiagen OneStep RT-PCR kit, and was followed by a second round of multiplex PCR, then size selection and purification. Sequencing of the libraries was carried out on an Illumina HiSeq2000 in paired-end mode with 100 bp reads. In the authors' own workflow: SOAPnuke was used to process the reads, throwing out any read that had adapters, had uncalled bases, had a mean Phred below 15, or lacked an exact constant-primer or identifier match. COPE v1.2.5 was used to merge the high-quality paired reads. Clonotypes were defined as unique nucleotide sequences and were aligned to IMGT TRB V, D and J references using MiTCR v1.1. Analysis was restricted to V-J combinations with a frequency above 0.0001, which covered roughly 99% of repertoires. A TCR clonal expansion and chaos score per V-J combination was defined as the ratio of F50 clonal expansion to chaos observed in the TCRdist matrix. Welch's t-statistics and random forest were used to reduce features to approximately 13 V-J combinations, which were fed into a naive Bayes classifier. The similarity between thyroid and blood repertoires was quantified using the Morisita-Horn index. In TCRdb, the public reads were trimmed at Q25 with fastp and aligned with MiXCR, with productive beta chains retained. CDR3 protein sequences are deduplicated, and each keeps its most common genes and DNA. For this entry, the V and J calls and clone size follow TCRdb and not the study's own pipeline. The sample table contains over a million distinct CDR3 sequences; only one count was recorded for roughly two fifths of them. Of the sample, approximately 12% is held by the ten largest clones.

The sequence came from an adult man with Graves' hyperthyroidism. The V gene is TRBV25-1 and the J gene is TRBJ1-1, with no reliable assignment of the D segment. Source material: peripheral blood or thyroid tissue (not recorded which). Here is the DNA: TGTGCCAGCAGGAGGGAGAGAGGCGCTGAAGCTTTCTTT. This yields the protein CASRRERGAEAFF.